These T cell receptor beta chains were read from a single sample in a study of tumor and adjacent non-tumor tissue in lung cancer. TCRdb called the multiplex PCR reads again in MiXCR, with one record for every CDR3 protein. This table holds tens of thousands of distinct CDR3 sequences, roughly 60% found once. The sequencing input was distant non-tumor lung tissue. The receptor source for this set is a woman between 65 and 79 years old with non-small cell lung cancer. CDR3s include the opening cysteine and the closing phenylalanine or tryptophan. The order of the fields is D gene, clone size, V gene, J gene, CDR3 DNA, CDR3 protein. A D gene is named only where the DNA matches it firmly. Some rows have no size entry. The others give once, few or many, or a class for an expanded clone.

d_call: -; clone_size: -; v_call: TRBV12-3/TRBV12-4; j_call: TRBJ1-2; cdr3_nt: TGTACCAGCAGTTTCTTCATGACGGGGGCGTACTATGGCTACACCTTC; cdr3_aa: CTSSFFMTGAYYGYTF
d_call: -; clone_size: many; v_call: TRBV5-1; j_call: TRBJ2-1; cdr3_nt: TGCGCCAGCAGCTGGGGGCGGGCCCAGGGCGATGAGCAGTTCTTC; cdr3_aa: CASSWGRAQGDEQFF
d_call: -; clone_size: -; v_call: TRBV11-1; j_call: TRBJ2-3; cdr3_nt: TGTGCCAGCAGCTTGGAGGAGGAGGCAGATACGCAGTATTTT; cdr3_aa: CASSLEEEADTQYF
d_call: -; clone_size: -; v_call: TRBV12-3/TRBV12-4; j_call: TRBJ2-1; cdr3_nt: TGTGCCAGCACTTGGGGTTACAATGAACAGTTCTTC; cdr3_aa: CASTWGYNEQFF
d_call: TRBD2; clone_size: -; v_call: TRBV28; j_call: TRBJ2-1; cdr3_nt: TGTACCAGCAGTCCCAGTAGCGGGGTCTACAATGAGCAGTTCTTC; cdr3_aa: CTSSPSSGVYNEQFF
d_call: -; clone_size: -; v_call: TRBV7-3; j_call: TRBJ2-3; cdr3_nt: TGTGCCAGCAGCGCGGAGGGGGGAGATACGCAGTACTTT; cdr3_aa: CASSAEGGDTQYF
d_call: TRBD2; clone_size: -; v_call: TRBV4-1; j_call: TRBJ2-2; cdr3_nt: TGCGCCAGCGGCCAAGTCGGATTCAGCGGGGAGTTGTTTTTT; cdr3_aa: CASGQVGFSGELFF
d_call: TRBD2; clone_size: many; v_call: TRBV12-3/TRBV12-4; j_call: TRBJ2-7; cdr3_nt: TGTGCCAGCAGTTTCCGGGGGGGCCGGTACGAGCAGTACTTC; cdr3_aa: CASSFRGGRYEQYF
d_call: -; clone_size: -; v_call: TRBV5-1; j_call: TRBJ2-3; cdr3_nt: TGCGCCAGTAGCTTGGGCACAGATACGCAGTGTTTT; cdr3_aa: CASSLGTDTQCF
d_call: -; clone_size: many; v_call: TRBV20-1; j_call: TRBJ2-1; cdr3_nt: TGCAGTGCTACATCCAGCTCCTACAATGAGCAGTTCTTC; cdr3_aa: CSATSSSYNEQFF
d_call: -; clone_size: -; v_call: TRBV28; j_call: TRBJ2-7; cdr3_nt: TGTGCCAGCCGGCCGGCGTGCTCCTATGAGCAGTACTTC; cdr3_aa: CASRPACSYEQYF
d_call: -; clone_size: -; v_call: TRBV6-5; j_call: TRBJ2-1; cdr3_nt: TGTGCCAACAGTAAATTCTACGAGCAGTTCTTC; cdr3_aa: CANSKFYEQFF
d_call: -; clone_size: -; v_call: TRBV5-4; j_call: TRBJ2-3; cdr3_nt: TGTGCCAGCAGACGGGAAATACAGGATTGGGATACGCAGTATTTT; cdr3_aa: CASRREIQDWDTQYF
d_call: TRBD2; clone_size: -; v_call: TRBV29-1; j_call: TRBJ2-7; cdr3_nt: TGCAGCCTTAGAAGCGGGAGCGAGAAGTACTTC; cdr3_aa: CSLRSGSEKYF
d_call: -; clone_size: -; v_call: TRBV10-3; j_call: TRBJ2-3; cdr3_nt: TGTGCTATCAAGAAAGGGGTGGGGGTAGATACGCAGTATTTT; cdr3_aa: CAIKKGVGVDTQYF
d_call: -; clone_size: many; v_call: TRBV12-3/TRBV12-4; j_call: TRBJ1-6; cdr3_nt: TGTGCCAGCAGTCGTACTACAGGGATGAATTCACCCCTCCACTTT; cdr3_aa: CASSRTTGMNSPLHF
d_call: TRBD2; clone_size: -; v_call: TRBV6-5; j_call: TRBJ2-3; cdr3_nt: TGTGCCAATAGTTACTCAGCGGGAGGTCAAGATACGCAGTATTTT; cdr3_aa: CANSYSAGGQDTQYF
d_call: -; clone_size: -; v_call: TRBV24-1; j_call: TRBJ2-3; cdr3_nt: TGTGCCACCAGTGATTTGAGGGATACGCAGTATTTT; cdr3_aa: CATSDLRDTQYF
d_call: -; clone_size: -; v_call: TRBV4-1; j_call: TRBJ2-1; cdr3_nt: TGTGCCAGCAACCAAGGAGGGATCCAGCTGGAAGAGCAGTTCTTC; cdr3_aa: CASNQGGIQLEEQFF
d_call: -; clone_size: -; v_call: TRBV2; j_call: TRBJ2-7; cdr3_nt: TGTACCAGCATTGAAGCCACAATAGCGGACTCATACGAGCAGTACTTC; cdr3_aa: CTSIEATIADSYEQYF
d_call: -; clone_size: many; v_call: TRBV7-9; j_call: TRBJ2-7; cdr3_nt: TGTGCCAGCAGTGGGACCTACGAGCAGTACTTC; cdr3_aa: CASSGTYEQYF
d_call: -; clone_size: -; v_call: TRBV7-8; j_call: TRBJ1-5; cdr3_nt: TGTGCCAGCAGCTTAGCGCTCTCGACGGAGCTCAGTCAGCCCCAGCATTTT; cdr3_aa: CASSLALSTELSQPQHF
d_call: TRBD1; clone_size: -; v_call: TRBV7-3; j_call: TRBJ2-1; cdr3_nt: TGTGCCAGCTTACAGGGGGTAAACAATGAGCAGTTCTTC; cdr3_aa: CASLQGVNNEQFF
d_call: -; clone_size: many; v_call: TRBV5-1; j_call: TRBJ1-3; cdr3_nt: TGCGCCAGCAGCTTGGCGGGGATGGCTGGAAACACCATATATTTT; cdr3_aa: CASSLAGMAGNTIYF
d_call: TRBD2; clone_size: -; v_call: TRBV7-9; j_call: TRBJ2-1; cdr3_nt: TGTGCCACTAACAGAACTAGCGGGTGGGAAGGTGAGCAGTTCTTC; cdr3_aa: CATNRTSGWEGEQFF
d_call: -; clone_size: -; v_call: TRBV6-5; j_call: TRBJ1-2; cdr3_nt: TGTGCCAGCAGTTACCCGTCCACCCAAGGCTATGGTTACACCTTC; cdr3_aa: CASSYPSTQGYGYTF
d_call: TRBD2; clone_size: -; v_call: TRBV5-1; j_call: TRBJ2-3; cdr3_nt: TGCGCCAACAGCTTGACTGCTAGCGGGAGTGATACGCAGTATTTT; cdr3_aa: CANSLTASGSDTQYF
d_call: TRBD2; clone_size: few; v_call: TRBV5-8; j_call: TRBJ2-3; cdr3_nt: TGTGCCAACAGCCGCCCTTTGACTAGCGGGACCCGCACAGATACGCAGTATTTT; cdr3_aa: CANSRPLTSGTRTDTQYF
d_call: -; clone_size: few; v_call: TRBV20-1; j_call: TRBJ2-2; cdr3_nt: TGCAGTGCTGGGGGTAGCGGAGCGAACACCGGGGAGCTGTTTTTT; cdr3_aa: CSAGGSGANTGELFF
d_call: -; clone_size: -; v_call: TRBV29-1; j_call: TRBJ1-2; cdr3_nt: TGCAGCGTTCCTAGGACAGAGAACTATAGCTACACCTTC; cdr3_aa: CSVPRTENYSYTF
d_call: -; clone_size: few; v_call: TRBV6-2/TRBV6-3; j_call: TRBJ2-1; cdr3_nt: TGTGTCAGCAGTTACTCTCTCAACGGTGAGCAGTTCTTC; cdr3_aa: CVSSYSLNGEQFF
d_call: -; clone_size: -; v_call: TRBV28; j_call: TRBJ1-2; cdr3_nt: TGTGCCAGCAACATTGGAACGGATAACTATGGCTACAACTTC; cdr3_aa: CASNIGTDNYGYNF
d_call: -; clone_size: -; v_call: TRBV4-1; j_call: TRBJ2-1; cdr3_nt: TGCGCATGCAGCCAAGTCGCGGGAAACTTCTACAATGAGCAGTTCTTC; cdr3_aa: CACSQVAGNFYNEQFF
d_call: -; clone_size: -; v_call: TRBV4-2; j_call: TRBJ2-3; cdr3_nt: TGTGCCAGCAGCCAAGATGTGGTAGGAGGAACTAGCACACATGCGCAGTATTTT; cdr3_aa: CASSQDVVGGTSTHAQYF
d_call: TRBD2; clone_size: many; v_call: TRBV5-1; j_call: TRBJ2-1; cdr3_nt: TGCGCCAGCAGCTCGGGACTAGCGGGAGACAATGAGCAGTTCTTC; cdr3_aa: CASSSGLAGDNEQFF
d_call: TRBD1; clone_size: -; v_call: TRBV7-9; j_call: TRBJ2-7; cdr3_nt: TGTGCCAGCAGCCTAATTACAGGGGCTAGGTCCTACGAGGAGTACTTC; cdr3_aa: CASSLITGARSYEEYF
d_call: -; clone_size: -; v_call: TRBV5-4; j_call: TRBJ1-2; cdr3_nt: TGTGACAGCAGCTTGGGGGGGCCAGGGGTGGCTGTATACACCTTC; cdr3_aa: CDSSLGGPGVAVYTF
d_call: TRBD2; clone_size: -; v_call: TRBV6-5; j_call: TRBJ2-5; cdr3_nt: TGTGCAAACAGTTACTCGCTTGGGGGGGGGGAAGGGACCCAGTACTTC; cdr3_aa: CANSYSLGGGEGTQYF
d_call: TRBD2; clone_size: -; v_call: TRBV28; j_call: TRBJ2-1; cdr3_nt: TGTGCCAGTAGTCGGAATGAACTAGCGGGAGGGCCTCTTAATGAGCAGTTCTTC; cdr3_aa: CASSRNELAGGPLNEQFF
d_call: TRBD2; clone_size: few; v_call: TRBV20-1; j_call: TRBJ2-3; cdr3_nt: TGCAGTGCTAGAGATCCAGCGGGAGGGCAAGCAGATACGCAGTATTTT; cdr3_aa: CSARDPAGGQADTQYF